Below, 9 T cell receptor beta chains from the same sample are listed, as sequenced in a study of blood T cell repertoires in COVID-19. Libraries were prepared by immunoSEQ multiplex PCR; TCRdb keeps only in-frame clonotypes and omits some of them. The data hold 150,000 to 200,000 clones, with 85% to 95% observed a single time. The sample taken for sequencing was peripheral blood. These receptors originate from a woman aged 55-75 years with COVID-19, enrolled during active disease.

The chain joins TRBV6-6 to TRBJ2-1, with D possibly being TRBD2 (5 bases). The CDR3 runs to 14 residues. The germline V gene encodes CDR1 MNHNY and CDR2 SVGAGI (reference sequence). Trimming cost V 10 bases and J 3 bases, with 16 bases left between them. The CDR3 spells CATHPELVYNEQFF. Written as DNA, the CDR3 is TGTGCCACCCACCCAGAACTAGTCTACAATGAGCAGTTCTTC.

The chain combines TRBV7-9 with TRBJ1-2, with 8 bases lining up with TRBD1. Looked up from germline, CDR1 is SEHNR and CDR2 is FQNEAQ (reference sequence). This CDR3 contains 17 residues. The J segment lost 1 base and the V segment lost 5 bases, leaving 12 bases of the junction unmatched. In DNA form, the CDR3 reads TGTGCCAGCAGCCCACGGGACAGGCTAGAGTTTAACTATGGCTACACCTTC. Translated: CASSPRDRLEFNYGYTF.

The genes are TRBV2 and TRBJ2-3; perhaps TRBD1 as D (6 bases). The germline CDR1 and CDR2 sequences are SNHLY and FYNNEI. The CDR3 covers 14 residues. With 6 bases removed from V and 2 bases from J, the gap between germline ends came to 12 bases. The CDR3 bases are TGTGCCAGCAGGATGCACAGGGACACAGATACGCAGTATTTT. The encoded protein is CASRMHRDTDTQYF.

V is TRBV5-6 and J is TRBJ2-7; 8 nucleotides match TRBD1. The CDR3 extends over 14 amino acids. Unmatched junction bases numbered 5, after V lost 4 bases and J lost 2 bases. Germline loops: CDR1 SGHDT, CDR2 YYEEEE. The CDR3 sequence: CASSLGQGPYEQYF. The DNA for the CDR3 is TGTGCCAGCAGCCTCGGACAGGGCCCCTACGAGCAGTACTTC.

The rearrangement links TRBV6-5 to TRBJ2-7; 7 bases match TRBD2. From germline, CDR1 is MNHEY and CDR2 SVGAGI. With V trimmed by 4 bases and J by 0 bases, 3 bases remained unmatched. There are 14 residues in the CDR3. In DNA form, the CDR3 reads TGTGCCAGCAGTTTTGGGGGGGTCTCCTACGAGCAGTACTTC. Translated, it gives CASSFGGVSYEQYF.

This CDR3 is CASSSGTFYGYTF. CDR3 DNA: TGTGCCAGCAGCTCGGGAACGTTCTATGGCTACACCTTC. The chain couples TRBV6-2 or TRBV6-3 to TRBJ1-2; D uncertain. Trimming cost V 6 bases and J 4 bases, with 12 bases left between them. The CDR3 sequence is 13 residues long. CDR1 is MNHEY, CDR2 SVGEGT, per germline.

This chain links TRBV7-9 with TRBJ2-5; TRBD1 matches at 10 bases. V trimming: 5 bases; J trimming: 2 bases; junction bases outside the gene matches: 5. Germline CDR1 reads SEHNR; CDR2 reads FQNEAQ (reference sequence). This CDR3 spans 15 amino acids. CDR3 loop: CASSHRTGGQETQYF. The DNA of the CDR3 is TGTGCCAGCAGCCATCGGACAGGGGGACAAGAGACCCAGTACTTC.

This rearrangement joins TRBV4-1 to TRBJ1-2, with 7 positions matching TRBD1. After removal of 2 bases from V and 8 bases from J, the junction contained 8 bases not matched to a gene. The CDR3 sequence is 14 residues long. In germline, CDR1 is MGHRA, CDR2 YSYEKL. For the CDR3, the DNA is TGCGCCAGCAGCCAAATAGGGGGCGAGCAAGGCTACACCTTC. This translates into CASSQIGGEQGYTF.

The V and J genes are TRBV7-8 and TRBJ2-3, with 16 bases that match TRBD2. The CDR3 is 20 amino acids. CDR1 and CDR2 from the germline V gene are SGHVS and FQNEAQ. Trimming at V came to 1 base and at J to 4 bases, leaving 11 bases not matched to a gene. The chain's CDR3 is CASSLGPGTSGGASPDTQYF. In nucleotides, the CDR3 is TGTGCCAGCAGCTTAGGGCCCGGGACTAGCGGGGGGGCTAGCCCAGATACGCAGTATTTT.